The 6 T cell receptor beta chains presented below share a single source sample, sequenced in a study of blood T cells in healthy people across ages. Combining a sample-barcoded 5' primer with a J-beta primer mix, a second PCR ran for about 6 to 12 cycles. TCRdb ran MiXCR on the 5' RACE reads and lists one entry per CDR3 protein. The sample contains about 670,000 distinct CDR3 sequences, approximately 52% of which appear only once. The material sequenced was blood. The source is a woman of 80 years or more in good health.

The chain links TRBV12-3 or TRBV12-4 to TRBJ2-7; TRBD2 matches 12 bases. J was trimmed by 7 bases and V by 6 bases; bases with no gene match: 10. This CDR3 has 15 amino acids. Here the CDR3 reads CASSGLAGGRNEQYF. The DNA for the CDR3 is TGTGCCAGCAGCGGTCTAGCGGGAGGGCGGAATGAGCAGTACTTC.

This chain uses TRBV6-6 with TRBJ2-7; D unclear. There are 13 residues in the CDR3. V lost 4 bases, J lost 7 bases, and 14 bases lay in between. Per the germline V gene, CDR1 is MNHNY and CDR2 is SVGAGI (reference sequence). The CDR3: CASSSPGDGEQYF. CDR3 DNA sequence: TGTGCCAGCAGTTCCCCGGGCGACGGTGAGCAGTACTTC.

This clonotype was detected a few times. This rearrangement joins TRBV10-3 to TRBJ1-2; the D is unclear. This CDR3 has 14 amino acids. Germline V gene data show CDR1 as ENHRY and CDR2 as SYGVKD. V shed 2 bases and J shed 6 bases, with 13 bases lying between them. CDR3 sequence: CAISEPPMKNGYTF. CDR3 bases: TGTGCCATCAGTGAGCCCCCAATGAAGAATGGCTACACCTTC.

This chain's CDR3 is CASSSAAGQQETQYF. CDR3 coding DNA: TGTGCCAGCAGCTCGGCCGCGGGACAGCAAGAGACCCAGTACTTC. V and J are TRBV7-9 and TRBJ2-5, with D maybe TRBD1 (7 bases). This CDR3 contains 15 residues. Germline V gene data show CDR1 as SEHNR and CDR2 as FQNEAQ (reference sequence). V was cut by 4 bases and J by 2 bases, with 14 bases left in between. Drawing the rest from reference TRBV7-9 and TRBJ2-5, the complete variable domain is DTGVSQNPRHKITKRGQNVTFRCDPISEHNRLYWYRQTLGQGPEFLTYFQNEAQLEKSRLLSDRFSAERPKGSFSTLEIQRTEQGDSAMYLCASSSAAGQQETQYFGPGTRLLVL.

The gene calls are TRBV7-9 and TRBJ2-1; TRBD2 aligns across 8 bases. The J segment lost 0 bases and the V segment lost 6 bases, leaving 7 bases of the junction unmatched. The length of the CDR3 is 16 residues. Germline CDR1 and CDR2: SEHNR and FQNEAQ (reference sequence). As DNA, the CDR3 is TGTGCCAGCAGTTGGCAGCGGGGGAGCTCCTACAATGAGCAGTTCTTC. This gives the protein CASSWQRGSSYNEQFF. The variable domain in full, with the rest retrieved from reference TRBV7-9 and TRBJ2-1, is DTGVSQNPRHKITKRGQNVTFRCDPISEHNRLYWYRQTLGQGPEFLTYFQNEAQLEKSRLLSDRFSAERPKGSFSTLEIQRTEQGDSAMYLCASSWQRGSSYNEQFFGPGTRLTVL.

This clonotype was counted between two and nine times. J is TRBJ1-6 and V is TRBV7-9, with D unresolved. The ends were cut back, 5 bases at V and 2 bases at J, with 7 bases in the middle. Per germline, CDR1 SEHNR and CDR2 FQNEAQ (reference sequence). The CDR3 covers 14 residues. CDR3 region: CASSPSAYNSPLHF. DNA of the CDR3: TGTGCCAGCAGCCCTAGCGCCTATAATTCACCCCTCCACTTT.